Presented here are 2 T cell receptor beta chains from one specimen sequenced in a study of low-dose radiotherapy and immunotherapy resistance in tumors. PCR amplification of the TCRs was performed with Phusion for 20 PCR cycles, and it relied on a constant-region primer together with a V-primer adapter. TCRdb fed the reads into MiXCR, producing one record per CDR3 protein. The sample lists around 57,000 distinct CDR3 sequences, around 34% occurring once. Time point meaning: after trial treatment. The treatment is: LDRT plus nivolumab, ipilimumab, low-dose cyclophosphamide and aspirin (RACIN trial). The source was PBMCs, collected after low-dose radiotherapy plus immunotherapy. Receptors originate from a male donor with rectosigmoid adenocarcinoma.

The rearrangement uses TRBV20-1 and TRBJ2-7; D perhaps matches TRBD2 (5 bases). Germline V gives CDR1 DFQATT, CDR2 SNEGSKA (reference sequence). The V end lost 6 bases, the J end lost 2 bases, and 20 bases lay between the germline ends. There are 15 residues in the CDR3. This CDR3 is CSAPPGVGEPYEQYF. The CDR3 DNA reads TGCAGTGCCCCCCCCGGGGTTGGCGAGCCCTACGAGCAGTACTTC.

There are many counts of this clonotype. The J gene is TRBJ2-6, the V gene TRBV10-2; 8 nucleotides agree with TRBD1. CDR3 length: 16 residues. Unmatched junction bases numbered 4, after V lost 6 bases and J lost 0 bases. CDR1 and CDR2 (germline): WSHSY, SAAADI. CDR3: CASRVQGGSGANVLTF. The CDR3 coding sequence is TGCGCCAGCAGAGTACAGGGGGGCTCTGGGGCCAACGTCCTGACTTTC.